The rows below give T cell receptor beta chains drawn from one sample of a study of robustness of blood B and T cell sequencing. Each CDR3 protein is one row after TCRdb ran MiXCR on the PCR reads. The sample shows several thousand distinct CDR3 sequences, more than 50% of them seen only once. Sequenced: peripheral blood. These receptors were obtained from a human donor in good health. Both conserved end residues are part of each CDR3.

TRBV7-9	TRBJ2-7	CASSSSPGQGGNEQYF
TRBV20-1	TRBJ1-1	CSARDPRENTEAFF
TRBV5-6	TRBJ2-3	CASSLGRGFDTQYF
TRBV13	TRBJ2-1	CASSLVGALEQFF
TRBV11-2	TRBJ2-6	CASSRQVSGANVLTF
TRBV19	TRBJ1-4	CATKRTGGNEKLFF
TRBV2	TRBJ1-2	CASSEGQLNYGYTF
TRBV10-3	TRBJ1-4	CAISEGSNEKLFF
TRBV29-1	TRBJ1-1	CSVQGQATTEAFF
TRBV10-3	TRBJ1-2	CATESVGNYGYTF
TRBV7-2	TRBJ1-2	CASSLEQGAHYGYTF
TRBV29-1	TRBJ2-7	CSVTGQDGEQYF
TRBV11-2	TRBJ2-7	CASRPLDSYEQYF
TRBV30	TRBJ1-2	CAWNAGQGNYGYTF
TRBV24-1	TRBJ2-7	CATSDLGSEGMYF
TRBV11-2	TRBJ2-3	CASSLLEGHTDTQYF
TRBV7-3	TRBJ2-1	CASSLMGKDEQFF
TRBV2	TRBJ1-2	CASSVSHGVGYGYTF
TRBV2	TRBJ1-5	CASSEQTADQPQHF
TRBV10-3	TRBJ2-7	CAISEPSGQGGSYEQYF
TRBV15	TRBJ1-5	CATRDAGGSENQPQHF
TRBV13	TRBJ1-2	CASSSRRGQNYGYTF
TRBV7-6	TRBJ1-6	CASSFGGDNSPLHF
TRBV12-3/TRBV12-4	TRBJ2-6	CASSFTGQGANVLTF
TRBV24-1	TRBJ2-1	CATSDGDNEQFF
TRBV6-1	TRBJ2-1	CASSLLASSYNEQFF
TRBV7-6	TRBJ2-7	CASSSGQGRREQYF
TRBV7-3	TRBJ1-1	CASSRQENTEAFF
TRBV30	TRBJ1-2	CAWDSNSYGYTF
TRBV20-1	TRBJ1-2	CSARVGTDYGYTF
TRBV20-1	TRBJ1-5	CSATQGGFGNQPQHF
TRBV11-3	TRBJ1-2	CASSSRDRAWGYTF
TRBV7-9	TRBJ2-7	CASSLGPTTGSYEQYF
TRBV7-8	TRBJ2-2	CASSTRTSGGLPGELFF
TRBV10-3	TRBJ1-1	CAISNSPGRRNTEAFF
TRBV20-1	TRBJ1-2	CSARFGTDYGYTF
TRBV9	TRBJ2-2	CASSGAATGELFF
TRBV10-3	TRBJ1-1	CAISTEMNTEAFF
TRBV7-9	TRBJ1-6	CASSDTGRRSPLHF
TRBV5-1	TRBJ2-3	CASSTGSGFTDTQYF
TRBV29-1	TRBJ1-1	CSVEDPRPVGGAFF
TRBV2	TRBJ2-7	CASSEGSSAGPPRDEQYF
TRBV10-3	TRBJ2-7	CAISQQLLRAYEQYF
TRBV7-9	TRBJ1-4	CASSLSRLNEKLFF
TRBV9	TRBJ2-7	CASSPKGQFYEQYF
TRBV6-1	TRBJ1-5	CASTEGYRNQPQHF
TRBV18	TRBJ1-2	CASSTTGVYDGYTF
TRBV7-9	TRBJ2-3	CASRVGYPSTDTQYF
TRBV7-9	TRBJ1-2	CAIRGQGSYGYTF
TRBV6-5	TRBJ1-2	CASSYRAGGWGGYTF
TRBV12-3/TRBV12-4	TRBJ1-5	CASRITSRQGDQPQHF
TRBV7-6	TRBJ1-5	CASSFGQNSNQPQHF
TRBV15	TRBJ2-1	CATCVGAGHNEQFF
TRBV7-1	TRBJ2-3	CASSSPRLAGGRTDTQYF